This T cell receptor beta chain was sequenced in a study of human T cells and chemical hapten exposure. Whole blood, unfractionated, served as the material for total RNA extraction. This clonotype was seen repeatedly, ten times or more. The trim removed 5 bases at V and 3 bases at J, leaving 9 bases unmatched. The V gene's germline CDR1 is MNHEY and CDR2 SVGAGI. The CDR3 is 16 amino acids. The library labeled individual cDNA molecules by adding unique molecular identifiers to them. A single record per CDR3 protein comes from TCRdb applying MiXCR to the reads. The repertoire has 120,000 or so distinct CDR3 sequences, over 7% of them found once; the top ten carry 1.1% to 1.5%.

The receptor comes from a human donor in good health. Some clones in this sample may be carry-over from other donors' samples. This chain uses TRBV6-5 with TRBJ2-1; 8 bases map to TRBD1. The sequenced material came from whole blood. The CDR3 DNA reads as TGTGCCAGCAGTACACTCCCCAGGGGGCTCTACAATGAGCAGTTCTTC. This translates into CASSTLPRGLYNEQFF.